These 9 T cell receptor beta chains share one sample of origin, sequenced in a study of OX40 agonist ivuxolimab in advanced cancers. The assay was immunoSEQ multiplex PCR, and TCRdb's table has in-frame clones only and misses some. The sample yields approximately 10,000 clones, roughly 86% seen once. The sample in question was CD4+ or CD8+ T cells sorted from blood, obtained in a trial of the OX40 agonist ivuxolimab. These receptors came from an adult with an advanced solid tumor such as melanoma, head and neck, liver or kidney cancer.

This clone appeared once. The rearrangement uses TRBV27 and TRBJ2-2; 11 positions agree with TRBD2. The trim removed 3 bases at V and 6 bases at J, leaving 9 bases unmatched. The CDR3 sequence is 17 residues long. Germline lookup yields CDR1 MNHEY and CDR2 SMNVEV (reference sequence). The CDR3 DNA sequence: TGTGCCAGCAGTTTTCTAGCGGGAGGCCGGGTCTCCGGGGAGCTGTTTTTT. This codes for CASSFLAGGRVSGELFF.

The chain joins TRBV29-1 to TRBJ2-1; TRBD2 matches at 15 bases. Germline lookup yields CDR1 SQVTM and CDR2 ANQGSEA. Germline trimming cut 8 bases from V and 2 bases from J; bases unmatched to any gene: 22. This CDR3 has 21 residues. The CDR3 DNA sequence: TGCAGCACAGAAGGGGACAGGGGGCAGGGACTAGCGGGAGGTACCTACAATGAGCAGTTCTTC. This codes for CSTEGDRGQGLAGGTYNEQFF.

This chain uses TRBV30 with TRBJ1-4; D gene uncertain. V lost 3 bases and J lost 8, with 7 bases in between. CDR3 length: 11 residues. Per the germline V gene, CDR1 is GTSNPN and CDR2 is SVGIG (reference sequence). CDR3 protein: CAWSDGEKLFF. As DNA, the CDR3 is TGTGCCTGGAGCGATGGAGAAAAACTGTTTTTT.

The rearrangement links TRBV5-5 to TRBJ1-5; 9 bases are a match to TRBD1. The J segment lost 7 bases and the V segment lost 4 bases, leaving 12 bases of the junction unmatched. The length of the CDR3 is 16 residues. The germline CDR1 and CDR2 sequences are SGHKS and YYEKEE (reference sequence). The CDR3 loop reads CASSPGQGIIVQPQHF. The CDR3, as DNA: TGTGCCAGCAGCCCAGGACAGGGGATTATAGTACAGCCCCAGCATTTT.

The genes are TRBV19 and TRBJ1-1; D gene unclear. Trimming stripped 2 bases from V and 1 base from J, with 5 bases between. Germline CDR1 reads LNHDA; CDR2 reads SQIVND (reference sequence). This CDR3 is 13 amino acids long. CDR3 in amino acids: CASSIIGNTEAFF. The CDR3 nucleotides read TGTGCCAGTAGTATAATTGGGAACACTGAAGCTTTCTTT.

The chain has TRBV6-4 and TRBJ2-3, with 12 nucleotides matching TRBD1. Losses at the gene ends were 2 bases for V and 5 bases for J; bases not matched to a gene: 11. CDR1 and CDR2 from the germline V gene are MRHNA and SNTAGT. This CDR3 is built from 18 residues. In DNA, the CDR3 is TGTGCCAGCAGTGACCGGCCTCCCGGGACAGGGGGCATAGATACGCAGTATTTT. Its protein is CASSDRPPGTGGIDTQYF.

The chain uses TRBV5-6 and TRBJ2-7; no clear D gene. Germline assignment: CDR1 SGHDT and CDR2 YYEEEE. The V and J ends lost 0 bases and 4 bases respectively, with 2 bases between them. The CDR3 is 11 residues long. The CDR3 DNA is TGTGCCAGCAGCTTGGGATACGAGCAGTACTTC. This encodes CASSLGYEQYF.

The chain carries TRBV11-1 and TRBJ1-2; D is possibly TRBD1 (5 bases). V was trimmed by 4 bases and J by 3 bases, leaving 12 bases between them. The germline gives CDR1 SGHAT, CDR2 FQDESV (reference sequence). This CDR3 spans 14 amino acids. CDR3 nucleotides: TGTGCCAGCAGCTCATCCGGGGCGGACTATGGCTACACCTTC. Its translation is CASSSSGADYGYTF.

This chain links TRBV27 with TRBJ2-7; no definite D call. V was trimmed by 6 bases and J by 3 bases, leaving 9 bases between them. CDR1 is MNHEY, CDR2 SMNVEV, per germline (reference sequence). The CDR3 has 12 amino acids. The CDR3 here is CASSPGGYEQYF. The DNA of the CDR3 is TGTGCCAGCAGCCCGGGTGGCTACGAGCAGTACTTC.